These T cell receptor beta chains were read from a single sample in a study of PD-L1 blockade in urothelial cancer. TCRdb keeps only in-frame clones here, not all; method: immunoSEQ multiplex PCR. Seen here are some 50,000 clones, about 91% observed once, and the top ten hold 3% to 5%. The sequences come from PBMCs, collected around atezolizumab (anti-PD-L1) treatment. Source of these receptors: a man at least 80 years old with urothelial cancer. The CDR3 runs from the conserved cysteine through the conserved F or W. Clone size is given for some rows only: seen once, a few or many times, or a class if the clone is expanded.

>TRBV5-1|-
CASSLGDRSTDTQYF
>TRBV9|-
CASSVVSRKIEEIYNEQFF
>TRBV9|-
CASSVGGLNYGYTF
>TRBV7-2|-
CASSPEVGEAFF
>TRBV11-2|-
CASSLTWTVSGNTIYF
>TRBV6-5|-
CASSYSINQPQHF
>TRBV5-1|-
CASSFQGSYNEQFF
>TRBV2|-
CASSRQSLSYEQYF
>TRBV27|-
CASKLIDTQYF
>TRBV5-1|once
CASSLGVREGKETQYF
>TRBV6-5|-
CASGQQGFGEQYF
>TRBV7-9|-
CASSLTGGNQPQHF
>TRBV28|-
CASTPPRQGGFETQYF
>TRBV7-9|-
CASSSPGQNTEAFF
>TRBV11-3|-
CASSLGASYGEQFF
>TRBV7-6|-
CASSSRRGSGGTSYEQYF
>TRBV7-6|-
CASSRTGTSGQETQYF
>TRBV6-5|-
CASSPGLGGGTEAFF
>TRBV1|-
CTSSPLGQGLGNQPQHF
>TRBV19|-
CASTTTRTSGRTYNEQFF
>TRBV7-9|-
CASSLTVNQPQHF
>TRBV19|-
CASSMIGAGYTF
>TRBV2|-
CASSAFTATNEKLFF
>TRBV6-5|-
CASSTGRGIYEQYF
>TRBV30|-
CAWSDGLANNNEQFF
>TRBV19|-
CASSSPRGLGDGETQYF
>TRBV29-1|-
CSARTGNNQPQHF
>TRBV6-1|-
CASSEASPGLAGGETQYF
>TRBV11-2|-
CASSSGGQGAFGELFF
>TRBV5-4|-
CASSPTGTNEKLFF
>TRBV10-3|-
CAISALGTSAQDTQYF
>TRBV5-1|-
CASRPPGQGNTGELFF
>TRBV5-1|-
CASSPRAGAYTGELFF
>TRBV6-6|-
CASSYSGDSSYEQYF
>TRBV27|-
CASSSDIGQGTGTFF
>TRBV5-1|-
CASTLIPGTGAYEQYF
>TRBV7-9|-
CASSLKAGGFNEQFF
>TRBV7-9|-
CASSLDSFRTVVEETQYF
>TRBV28|-
CASSSPSRGHGEKLFF
>TRBV10-3|-
CAISESPDTGNTIYF
>TRBV10-3|-
CAISQTWTSALNEQFF